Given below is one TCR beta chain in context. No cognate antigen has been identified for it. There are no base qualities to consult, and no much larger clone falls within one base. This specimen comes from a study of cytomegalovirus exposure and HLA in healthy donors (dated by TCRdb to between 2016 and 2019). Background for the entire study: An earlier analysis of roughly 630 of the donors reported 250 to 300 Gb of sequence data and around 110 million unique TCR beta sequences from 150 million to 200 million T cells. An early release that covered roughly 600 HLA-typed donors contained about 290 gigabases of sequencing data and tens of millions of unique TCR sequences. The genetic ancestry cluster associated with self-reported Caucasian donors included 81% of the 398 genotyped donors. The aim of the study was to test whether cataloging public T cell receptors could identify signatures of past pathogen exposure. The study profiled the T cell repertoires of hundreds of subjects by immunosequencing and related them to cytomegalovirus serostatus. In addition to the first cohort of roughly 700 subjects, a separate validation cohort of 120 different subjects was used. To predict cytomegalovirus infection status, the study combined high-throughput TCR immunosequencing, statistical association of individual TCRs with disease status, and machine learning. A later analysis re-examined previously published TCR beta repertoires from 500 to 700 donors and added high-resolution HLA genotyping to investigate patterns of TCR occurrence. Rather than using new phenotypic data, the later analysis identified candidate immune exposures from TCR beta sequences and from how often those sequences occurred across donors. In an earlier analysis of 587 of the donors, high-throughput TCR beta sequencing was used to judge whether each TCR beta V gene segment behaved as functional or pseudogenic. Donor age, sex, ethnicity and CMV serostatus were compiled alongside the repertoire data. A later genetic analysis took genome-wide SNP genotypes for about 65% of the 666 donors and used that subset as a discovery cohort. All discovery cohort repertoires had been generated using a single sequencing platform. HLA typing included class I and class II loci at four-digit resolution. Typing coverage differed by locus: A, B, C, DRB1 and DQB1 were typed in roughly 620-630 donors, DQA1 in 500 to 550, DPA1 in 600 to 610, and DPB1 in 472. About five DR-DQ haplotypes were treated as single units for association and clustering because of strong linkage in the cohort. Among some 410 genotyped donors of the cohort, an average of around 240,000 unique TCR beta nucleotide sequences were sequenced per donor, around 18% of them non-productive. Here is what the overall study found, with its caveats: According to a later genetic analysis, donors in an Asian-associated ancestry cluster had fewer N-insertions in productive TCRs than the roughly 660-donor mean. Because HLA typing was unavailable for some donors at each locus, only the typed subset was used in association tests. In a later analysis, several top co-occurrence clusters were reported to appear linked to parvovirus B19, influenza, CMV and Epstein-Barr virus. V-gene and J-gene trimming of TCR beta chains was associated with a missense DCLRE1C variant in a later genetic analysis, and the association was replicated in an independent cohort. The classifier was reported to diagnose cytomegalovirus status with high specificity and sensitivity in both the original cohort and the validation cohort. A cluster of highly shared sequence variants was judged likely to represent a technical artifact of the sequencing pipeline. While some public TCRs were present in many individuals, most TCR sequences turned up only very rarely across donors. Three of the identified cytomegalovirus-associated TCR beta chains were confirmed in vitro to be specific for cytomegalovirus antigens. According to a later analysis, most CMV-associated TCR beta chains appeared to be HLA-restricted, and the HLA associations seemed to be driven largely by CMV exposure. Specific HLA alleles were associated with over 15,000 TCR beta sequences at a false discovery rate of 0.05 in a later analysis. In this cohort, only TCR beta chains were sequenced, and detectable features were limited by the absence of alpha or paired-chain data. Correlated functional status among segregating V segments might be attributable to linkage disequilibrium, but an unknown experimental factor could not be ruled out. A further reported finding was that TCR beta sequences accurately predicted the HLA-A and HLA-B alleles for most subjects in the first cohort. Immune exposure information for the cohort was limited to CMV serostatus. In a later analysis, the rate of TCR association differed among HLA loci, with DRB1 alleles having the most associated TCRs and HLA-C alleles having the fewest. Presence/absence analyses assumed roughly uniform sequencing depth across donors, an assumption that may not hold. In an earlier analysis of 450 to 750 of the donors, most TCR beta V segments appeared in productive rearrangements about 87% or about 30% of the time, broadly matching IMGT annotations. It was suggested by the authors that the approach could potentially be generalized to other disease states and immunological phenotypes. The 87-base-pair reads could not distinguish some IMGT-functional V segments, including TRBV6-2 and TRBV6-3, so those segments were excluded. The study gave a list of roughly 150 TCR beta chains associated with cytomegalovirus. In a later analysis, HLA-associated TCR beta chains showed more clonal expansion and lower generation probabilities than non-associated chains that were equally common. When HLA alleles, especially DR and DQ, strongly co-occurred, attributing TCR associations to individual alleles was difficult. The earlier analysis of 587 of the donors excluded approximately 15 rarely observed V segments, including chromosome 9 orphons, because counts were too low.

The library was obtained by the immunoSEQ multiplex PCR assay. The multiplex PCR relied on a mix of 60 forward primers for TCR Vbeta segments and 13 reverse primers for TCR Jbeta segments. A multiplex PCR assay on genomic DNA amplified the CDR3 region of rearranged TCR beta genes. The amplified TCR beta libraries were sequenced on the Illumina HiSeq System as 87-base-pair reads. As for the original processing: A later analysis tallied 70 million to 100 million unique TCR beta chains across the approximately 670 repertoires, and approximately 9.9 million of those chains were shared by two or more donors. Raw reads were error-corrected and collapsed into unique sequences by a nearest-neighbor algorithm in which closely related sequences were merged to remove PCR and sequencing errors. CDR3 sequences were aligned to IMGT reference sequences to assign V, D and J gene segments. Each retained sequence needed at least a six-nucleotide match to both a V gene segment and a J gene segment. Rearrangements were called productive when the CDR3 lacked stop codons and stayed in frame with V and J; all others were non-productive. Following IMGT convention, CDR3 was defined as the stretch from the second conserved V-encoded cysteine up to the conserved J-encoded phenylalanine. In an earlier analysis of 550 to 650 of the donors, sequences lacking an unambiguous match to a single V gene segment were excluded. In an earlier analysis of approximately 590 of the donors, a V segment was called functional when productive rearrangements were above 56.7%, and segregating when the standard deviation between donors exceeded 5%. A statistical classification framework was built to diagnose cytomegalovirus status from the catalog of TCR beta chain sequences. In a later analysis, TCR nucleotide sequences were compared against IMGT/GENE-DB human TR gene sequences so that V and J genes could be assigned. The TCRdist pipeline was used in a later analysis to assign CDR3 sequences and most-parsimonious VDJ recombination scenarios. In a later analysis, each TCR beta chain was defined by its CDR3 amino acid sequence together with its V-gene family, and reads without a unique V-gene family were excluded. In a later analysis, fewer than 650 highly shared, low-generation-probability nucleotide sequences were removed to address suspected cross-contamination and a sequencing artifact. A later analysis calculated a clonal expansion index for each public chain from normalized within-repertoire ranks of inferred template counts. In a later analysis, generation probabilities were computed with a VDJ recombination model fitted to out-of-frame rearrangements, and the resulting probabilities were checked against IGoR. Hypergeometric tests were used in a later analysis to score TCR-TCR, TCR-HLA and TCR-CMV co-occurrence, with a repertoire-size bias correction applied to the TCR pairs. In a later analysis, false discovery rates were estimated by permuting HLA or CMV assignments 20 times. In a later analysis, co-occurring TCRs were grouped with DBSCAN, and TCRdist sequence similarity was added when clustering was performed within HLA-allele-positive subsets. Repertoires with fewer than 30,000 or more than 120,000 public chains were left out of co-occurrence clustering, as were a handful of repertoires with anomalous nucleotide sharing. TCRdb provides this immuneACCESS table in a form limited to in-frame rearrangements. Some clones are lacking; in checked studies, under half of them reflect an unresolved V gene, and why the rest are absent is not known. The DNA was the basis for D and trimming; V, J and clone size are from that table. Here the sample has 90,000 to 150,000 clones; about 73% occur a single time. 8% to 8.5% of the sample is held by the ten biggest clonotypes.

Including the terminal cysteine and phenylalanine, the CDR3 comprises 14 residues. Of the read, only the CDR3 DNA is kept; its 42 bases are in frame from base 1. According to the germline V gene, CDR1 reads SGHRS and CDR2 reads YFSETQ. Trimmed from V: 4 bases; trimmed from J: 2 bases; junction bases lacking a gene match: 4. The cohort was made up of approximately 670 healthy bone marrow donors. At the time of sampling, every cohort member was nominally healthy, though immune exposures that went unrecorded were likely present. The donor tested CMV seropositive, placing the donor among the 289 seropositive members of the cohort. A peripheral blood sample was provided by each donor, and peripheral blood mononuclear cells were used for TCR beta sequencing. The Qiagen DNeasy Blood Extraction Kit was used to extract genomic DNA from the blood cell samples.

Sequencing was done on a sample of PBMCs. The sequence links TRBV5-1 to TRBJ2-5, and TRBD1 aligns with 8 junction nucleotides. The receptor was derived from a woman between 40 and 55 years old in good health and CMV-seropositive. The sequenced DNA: TGCGCCAGCAGCCGGAGGGACAGGCAAGAGACCCAGTACTTC. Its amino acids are CASSRRDRQETQYF.